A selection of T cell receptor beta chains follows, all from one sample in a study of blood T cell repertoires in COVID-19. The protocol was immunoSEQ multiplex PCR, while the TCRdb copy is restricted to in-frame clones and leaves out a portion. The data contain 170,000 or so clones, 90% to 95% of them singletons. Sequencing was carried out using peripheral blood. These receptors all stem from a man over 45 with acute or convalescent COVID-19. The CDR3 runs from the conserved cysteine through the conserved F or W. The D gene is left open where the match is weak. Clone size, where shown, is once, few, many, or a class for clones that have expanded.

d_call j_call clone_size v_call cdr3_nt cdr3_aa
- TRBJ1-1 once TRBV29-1 TGCAGCGTTGATCCGGGAGTTGGCACTGAAGCTTTCTTT CSVDPGVGTEAFF
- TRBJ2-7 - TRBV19 TGTGCCAGTCAGAGGGACACGGACTACGAGCAGTACTTC CASQRDTDYEQYF
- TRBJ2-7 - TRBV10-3 TGTGCCATCAAGGGTATAGGGACTTACGAGCAGTACTTC CAIKGIGTYEQYF
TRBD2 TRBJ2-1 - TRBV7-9 TGTGCCAGCAGCTACCAGGGCGGGGGCTCCTACAATGAGCAGTTCTTC CASSYQGGGSYNEQFF
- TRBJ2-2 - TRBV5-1 TGCGCCAGCAGCTTGGCCCAGGGGGGCACCGGGGAGCTGTTTTTT CASSLAQGGTGELFF
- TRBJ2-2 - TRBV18 TGTGCCAGCTCACCGCCAGGGGGAGGAGATACCGGGGAGCTGTTTTTT CASSPPGGGDTGELFF
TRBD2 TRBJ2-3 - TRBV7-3 TGTGCCAGCAGCCTCGAGAGCGGGAGGGTCACAGATACGCAGTATTTT CASSLESGRVTDTQYF
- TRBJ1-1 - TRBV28 TGTGCCAGCGGGACAAAGAACACTGAAGCTTTCTTT CASGTKNTEAFF
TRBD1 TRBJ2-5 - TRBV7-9 TGTGCCAGCAGCCAACAGGGGACAGAGACCCAGTACTTC CASSQQGTETQYF
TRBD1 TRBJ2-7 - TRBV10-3 TGTGCCACTAAGGGACAGGGAGGCTACGAGCAGTACTTC CATKGQGGYEQYF
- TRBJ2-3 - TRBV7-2 TGTGCCAGCAGCTTCCGGACGGGGGGCACAGATACGCAGTATTTT CASSFRTGGTDTQYF
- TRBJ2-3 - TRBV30 TGTGCCTGGAGTGTACGAGGGTACATCTCTAGCACAGATACGCAGTATTTT CAWSVRGYISSTDTQYF
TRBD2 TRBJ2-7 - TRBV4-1 TGCGCCAGCAGCCAACAGACTAGCGGGACCTACGAGCAGTACTTC CASSQQTSGTYEQYF
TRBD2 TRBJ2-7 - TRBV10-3 TGTGCCATCAGTCCCGGGACTAGCGGCTACGAGCAGTACTTC CAISPGTSGYEQYF
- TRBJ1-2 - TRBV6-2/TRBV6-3 TGTGCCAGCAGTTACTCGCAGGGCGGTTATGGCTACACCTTC CASSYSQGGYGYTF
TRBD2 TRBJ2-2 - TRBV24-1 TGTGCCACGGGACTAGCGGGAGGGAACACCGGGGAGCTGTTTTTT CATGLAGGNTGELFF
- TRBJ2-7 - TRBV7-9 TGTGCCGTCAGCCCTGGGGGCCGGGAGCAGTACTTC CAVSPGGREQYF
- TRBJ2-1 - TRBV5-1 TGCGCCAGCAGGTTCCCTGAAGCCGGAGGCGGCTACAATGAGCAGTTCTTC CASRFPEAGGGYNEQFF
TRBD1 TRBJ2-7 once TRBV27 TGTGCCAGCAGGTTGACAGGGGGCTCCTACGAGCAGTACTTC CASRLTGGSYEQYF
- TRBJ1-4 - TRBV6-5 TGTGCCAGCAGTTACCTTGAACAGGAAAAACTGTTTTTT CASSYLEQEKLFF
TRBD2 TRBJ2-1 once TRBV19 TGTGCCAGTAGTATTAGATTAGCGGGAGCAGACAATGAGCAGTTCTTC CASSIRLAGADNEQFF